This is a list of T cell receptor beta chains from one sample in a study of Tregs in tolerant kidney transplant recipients. Profiling relied on immunoSEQ multiplex PCR, and the TCRdb table lists in-frame clones only, not all of them. Here the sample spans some 66,000 clones, more than 90% being singletons. Sequenced material: CD8+ T cells from blood, taken before the transplant. Receptors were obtained from a human donor who received a combined kidney and bone marrow transplant. Both conserved end residues are part of each CDR3. The D gene is left open where the match is weak. Size is stated for part of the rows, as once, few or many counts, or as a class when the clone is expanded.

V gene: TRBV5-6
D gene: .
clone size: .
J gene: TRBJ1-2
CDR3 protein: CASSNPQGYYGYTF
CDR3 DNA: TGTGCCAGCAGCAACCCCCAGGGGTACTATGGCTACACCTTC

V gene: TRBV11-1
D gene: .
clone size: .
J gene: TRBJ2-4
CDR3 protein: CASSLVGGGDIQYF
CDR3 DNA: TGTGCCAGCAGCTTAGTGGGGGGTGGTGACATTCAGTACTTC

V gene: TRBV6-6
D gene: .
clone size: .
J gene: TRBJ2-7
CDR3 protein: CASSYQDSSYEQYF
CDR3 DNA: TGTGCCAGCAGTTACCAAGACTCGTCTTACGAGCAGTACTTC

V gene: TRBV10-3
D gene: .
clone size: .
J gene: TRBJ1-2
CDR3 protein: CAISESNGRGYGYTF
CDR3 DNA: TGTGCCATCAGTGAGTCGAATGGGCGGGGCTATGGCTACACCTTC

V gene: TRBV5-1
D gene: TRBD1
clone size: .
J gene: TRBJ1-1
CDR3 protein: CASSIRDRELNTEAFF
CDR3 DNA: TGCGCCAGCAGCATCCGGGACAGGGAATTGAACACTGAAGCTTTCTTT

V gene: TRBV11-3
D gene: .
clone size: .
J gene: TRBJ2-1
CDR3 protein: CASSHAGASYNEQFF
CDR3 DNA: TGTGCCAGCAGCCATGCGGGGGCCTCCTACAATGAGCAGTTCTTC

V gene: TRBV4-1
D gene: .
clone size: .
J gene: TRBJ1-1
CDR3 protein: CASSQAFREAEAFF
CDR3 DNA: TGCGCCAGCAGCCAAGCGTTCAGGGAAGCCGAAGCTTTCTTT

V gene: TRBV19
D gene: TRBD2
clone size: .
J gene: TRBJ2-1
CDR3 protein: CASDQRGFSYNEQFF
CDR3 DNA: TGTGCCAGTGACCAGCGGGGTTTCTCCTACAATGAGCAGTTCTTC

V gene: TRBV10-3
D gene: .
clone size: once
J gene: TRBJ2-2
CDR3 protein: CAISEPKELNTGELFF
CDR3 DNA: TGTGCCATCAGTGAGCCCAAGGAGTTGAACACCGGGGAGCTGTTTTTT

V gene: TRBV6-1
D gene: .
clone size: .
J gene: TRBJ2-6
CDR3 protein: CASSADIGAGANVLTF
CDR3 DNA: TGTGCCAGCAGTGCGGACATAGGTGCTGGGGCCAACGTCCTGACTTTC

V gene: TRBV6-5
D gene: .
clone size: .
J gene: TRBJ1-1
CDR3 protein: CASSATLRGGTEAFF
CDR3 DNA: TGTGCCAGCAGTGCGACCTTGAGGGGAGGTACTGAAGCTTTCTTT

V gene: TRBV6-1
D gene: .
clone size: .
J gene: TRBJ2-7
CDR3 protein: CASSEGTTYEQYF
CDR3 DNA: TGTGCCAGCAGTGAAGGGACTACCTACGAGCAGTACTTC

V gene: TRBV5-6
D gene: TRBD1
clone size: .
J gene: TRBJ1-2
CDR3 protein: CASSYGTVANYGYTF
CDR3 DNA: TGTGCCAGCAGCTACGGGACAGTAGCTAACTATGGCTACACCTTC

V gene: TRBV30
D gene: TRBD2
clone size: .
J gene: TRBJ2-3
CDR3 protein: CAWSGYGRVTDTQYF
CDR3 DNA: TGTGCCTGGAGTGGGTACGGGAGGGTGACAGATACGCAGTATTTT

V gene: TRBV5-1
D gene: .
clone size: .
J gene: TRBJ1-1
CDR3 protein: CASSPDPLGGNTEAFF
CDR3 DNA: TGCGCCAGCAGCCCGGACCCGTTAGGAGGGAACACTGAAGCTTTCTTT

V gene: TRBV9
D gene: TRBD1
clone size: .
J gene: TRBJ2-1
CDR3 protein: CASRGTGDNEQFF
CDR3 DNA: TGTGCCAGCAGAGGGACAGGGGACAATGAGCAGTTCTTC

V gene: TRBV4-2
D gene: .
clone size: .
J gene: TRBJ1-1
CDR3 protein: CASSQDEGVGNTEAFF
CDR3 DNA: TGTGCCAGCAGCCAAGATGAAGGGGTGGGGAACACTGAAGCTTTCTTT

V gene: TRBV4-1
D gene: .
clone size: .
J gene: TRBJ2-1
CDR3 protein: CASSQEIGLARNEQFF
CDR3 DNA: TGCGCCAGCAGCCAAGAAATAGGCCTAGCAAGGAATGAGCAGTTCTTC

V gene: TRBV27
D gene: .
clone size: .
J gene: TRBJ2-7
CDR3 protein: CASSYRAGPSYEQYF
CDR3 DNA: TGTGCCAGCAGTTATCGAGCGGGCCCCTCCTACGAGCAGTACTTC

V gene: TRBV4-2
D gene: .
clone size: .
J gene: TRBJ2-7
CDR3 protein: CASRFEEGGEQYF
CDR3 DNA: TGTGCCAGCAGGTTCGAGGAAGGCGGCGAGCAGTACTTC

V gene: TRBV19
D gene: TRBD2
clone size: .
J gene: TRBJ2-3
CDR3 protein: CASSILGGRRTDTQYF
CDR3 DNA: TGTGCCAGTAGTATATTAGGCGGGAGGCGCACAGATACGCAGTATTTT

V gene: TRBV9
D gene: .
clone size: .
J gene: TRBJ2-3
CDR3 protein: CASSVGGDTQYF
CDR3 DNA: TGTGCCAGCAGCGTAGGAGGAGATACGCAGTATTTT

V gene: TRBV5-5
D gene: .
clone size: .
J gene: TRBJ2-1
CDR3 protein: CASSPLTGRGYNEQFF
CDR3 DNA: TGTGCCAGCAGCCCCCTCACGGGTAGGGGATACAATGAGCAGTTCTTC

V gene: TRBV7-6
D gene: .
clone size: .
J gene: TRBJ1-4
CDR3 protein: CASSLGGSQKLFF
CDR3 DNA: TGTGCCAGCAGCTTAGGAGGCAGCCAGAAACTGTTTTTT

V gene: TRBV14
D gene: .
clone size: .
J gene: TRBJ1-5
CDR3 protein: CASSQGAGQPQHF
CDR3 DNA: TGTGCCAGCAGCCAGGGGGCGGGTCAGCCCCAGCATTTT

V gene: TRBV27
D gene: .
clone size: .
J gene: TRBJ1-5
CDR3 protein: CASSVGGGQPQHF
CDR3 DNA: TGTGCCAGCAGCGTGGGGGGAGGTCAGCCCCAGCATTTT

V gene: TRBV19
D gene: .
clone size: .
J gene: TRBJ2-7
CDR3 protein: CASSIGLSYEQYF
CDR3 DNA: TGTGCCAGTAGTATTGGGCTTTCCTACGAGCAGTACTTC

V gene: TRBV7-9
D gene: .
clone size: .
J gene: TRBJ2-1
CDR3 protein: CASSSRSASSYNEQFF
CDR3 DNA: TGTGCCAGCAGCTCACGCTCCGCCAGCTCCTACAATGAGCAGTTCTTC

V gene: TRBV28
D gene: TRBD1
clone size: .
J gene: TRBJ1-1
CDR3 protein: CASSFHIQGAEAFF
CDR3 DNA: TGTGCCAGCAGTTTCCATATCCAGGGGGCTGAAGCTTTCTTT

V gene: TRBV27
D gene: TRBD1
clone size: .
J gene: TRBJ1-6
CDR3 protein: CASTTGTGNSPLHF
CDR3 DNA: TGTGCCAGCACTACCGGGACAGGGAATTCACCCCTCCACTTT

V gene: TRBV11-2
D gene: TRBD2
clone size: .
J gene: TRBJ2-1
CDR3 protein: CASRGTSGIPNHNEQFF
CDR3 DNA: TGTGCCAGTAGGGGGACTAGCGGGATTCCGAACCACAATGAGCAGTTCTTC

V gene: TRBV16
D gene: .
clone size: .
J gene: TRBJ1-5
CDR3 protein: CASSHDSHGNQPQHF
CDR3 DNA: TGTGCCAGCAGCCACGACAGCCATGGCAATCAGCCCCAGCATTTT

V gene: TRBV5-6
D gene: TRBD1
clone size: .
J gene: TRBJ1-4
CDR3 protein: CASSLGQGYEKLFF
CDR3 DNA: TGTGCCAGCAGCCTCGGACAGGGTTATGAAAAACTGTTTTTT

V gene: TRBV19
D gene: TRBD1
clone size: .
J gene: TRBJ1-5
CDR3 protein: CASSRRSSGTAQHSNQPQHF
CDR3 DNA: TGTGCCAGTAGTCGTCGATCATCCGGGACAGCGCAACATAGCAATCAGCCCCAGCATTTT

V gene: TRBV4-3
D gene: TRBD1
clone size: .
J gene: TRBJ2-7
CDR3 protein: CASSQDRQGPYEQYF
CDR3 DNA: TGCGCCAGCAGCCAAGATAGACAGGGGCCCTACGAGCAGTACTTC

V gene: TRBV7-2
D gene: TRBD1
clone size: .
J gene: TRBJ2-3
CDR3 protein: CASSRWRPGQLTDTQYF
CDR3 DNA: TGTGCCAGCAGCCGGTGGCGGCCGGGACAGCTCACAGATACGCAGTATTTT

V gene: TRBV2
D gene: .
clone size: .
J gene: TRBJ2-3
CDR3 protein: CASSEWTGTDTQYF
CDR3 DNA: TGTGCCAGCAGTGAATGGACAGGCACAGATACGCAGTATTTT

V gene: TRBV19
D gene: .
clone size: .
J gene: TRBJ2-1
CDR3 protein: CASSIVGFSDSEQFF
CDR3 DNA: TGTGCCAGTAGTATTGTTGGGTTTTCAGACAGTGAGCAGTTCTTC

V gene: TRBV19
D gene: .
clone size: .
J gene: TRBJ1-5
CDR3 protein: CASSIRTAGNQPQHF
CDR3 DNA: TGTGCCAGTAGTATCAGGACAGCGGGCAATCAGCCCCAGCATTTT

V gene: TRBV11-3
D gene: TRBD1
clone size: .
J gene: TRBJ2-5
CDR3 protein: CASSLERGHETQYF
CDR3 DNA: TGTGCCAGCAGCTTAGAGAGGGGGCACGAGACCCAGTACTTC

V gene: TRBV4-1
D gene: TRBD1
clone size: few
J gene: TRBJ2-1
CDR3 protein: CASGTGRYNEQFF
CDR3 DNA: TGCGCCAGCGGGACAGGCCGATACAATGAGCAGTTCTTC

V gene: TRBV7-6
D gene: TRBD2
clone size: few
J gene: TRBJ2-7
CDR3 protein: CASSLVTSGNYEQYF
CDR3 DNA: TGTGCCAGCAGCTTAGTAACTAGCGGGAACTACGAGCAGTACTTC

V gene: TRBV30
D gene: TRBD1
clone size: .
J gene: TRBJ2-7
CDR3 protein: CASPKGGRGLEQYF
CDR3 DNA: TGTGCCAGCCCTAAGGGGGGCAGGGGGCTCGAGCAGTACTTC

V gene: TRBV4-1
D gene: TRBD1
clone size: .
J gene: TRBJ2-7
CDR3 protein: CASSPPLGTGDYEQYF
CDR3 DNA: TGCGCCAGCAGCCCGCCCCTCGGGACAGGGGACTACGAGCAGTACTTC

V gene: TRBV5-6
D gene: .
clone size: .
J gene: TRBJ2-1
CDR3 protein: CASSYPGAYNEQFF
CDR3 DNA: TGTGCCAGCAGCTACCCAGGCGCCTACAATGAGCAGTTCTTC

V gene: TRBV20-1
D gene: .
clone size: .
J gene: TRBJ1-2
CDR3 protein: CSATDIYGYTF
CDR3 DNA: TGCAGTGCCACGGACATCTATGGCTACACCTTC

V gene: TRBV7-9
D gene: .
clone size: .
J gene: TRBJ2-3
CDR3 protein: CASRDWADTQYF
CDR3 DNA: TGTGCCAGCAGAGACTGGGCAGATACGCAGTATTTT

V gene: TRBV7-9
D gene: .
clone size: .
J gene: TRBJ2-2
CDR3 protein: CAAPGRTGELFF
CDR3 DNA: TGTGCCGCGCCTGGGCGAACCGGGGAGCTGTTTTTT

V gene: TRBV27
D gene: .
clone size: .
J gene: TRBJ1-6
CDR3 protein: CASSYQGYNSPLHF
CDR3 DNA: TGTGCCAGCAGTTACCAGGGGTATAATTCACCCCTCCACTTT

V gene: TRBV5-1
D gene: .
clone size: .
J gene: TRBJ2-7
CDR3 protein: CASTGNDEQYF
CDR3 DNA: TGCGCCAGCACCGGGAACGACGAGCAGTACTTC

V gene: TRBV7-9
D gene: TRBD2
clone size: once
J gene: TRBJ2-1
CDR3 protein: CASSFGTSVGHEQFF
CDR3 DNA: TGTGCCAGCAGCTTCGGGACTAGCGTTGGTCATGAGCAGTTCTTC

V gene: TRBV9
D gene: TRBD2
clone size: .
J gene: TRBJ2-1
CDR3 protein: CASSAGGPSNEQFF
CDR3 DNA: TGTGCCAGCAGTGCGGGGGGGCCTAGCAATGAGCAGTTCTTC

V gene: TRBV14
D gene: .
clone size: .
J gene: TRBJ2-5
CDR3 protein: CASSQDYGVMETQYF
CDR3 DNA: TGTGCCAGCAGCCAGGACTACGGGGTGATGGAGACCCAGTACTTC

V gene: TRBV27
D gene: TRBD1
clone size: .
J gene: TRBJ2-1
CDR3 protein: CASSLVGGGFWEQFF
CDR3 DNA: TGTGCCAGCAGTTTGGTAGGGGGCGGTTTTTGGGAGCAGTTCTTC

V gene: TRBV30
D gene: .
clone size: .
J gene: TRBJ2-4
CDR3 protein: CAVDRQAKNIQYF
CDR3 DNA: TGTGCGGTGGACAGACAAGCCAAAAACATTCAGTACTTC

V gene: TRBV13
D gene: TRBD1
clone size: few
J gene: TRBJ1-1
CDR3 protein: CASSLRPIGQGEAFF
CDR3 DNA: TGTGCCAGCAGCTTGAGACCTATAGGACAGGGTGAAGCTTTCTTT

V gene: TRBV11-1
D gene: .
clone size: once
J gene: TRBJ2-1
CDR3 protein: CASSFDAGTLTWNEQFF
CDR3 DNA: TGTGCCAGCAGCTTCGACGCCGGGACACTGACATGGAATGAGCAGTTCTTC

V gene: TRBV4-3
D gene: .
clone size: .
J gene: TRBJ2-3
CDR3 protein: CASSISAPSTDTQYF
CDR3 DNA: TGCGCCAGCAGTATAAGCGCACCTAGCACAGATACGCAGTATTTT

V gene: TRBV5-6
D gene: .
clone size: .
J gene: TRBJ2-1
CDR3 protein: CASSLGQSSYNEQFF
CDR3 DNA: TGTGCCAGCAGCTTGGGACAAAGCTCCTACAATGAGCAGTTCTTC